This T cell receptor (beta chain) derives from a study of blood T cell repertoires in COVID-19. About the study: Sites in the United States, Italy and Spain provided acute and convalescent COVID-19 samples. Sources were T cells, B-cell-depleted T cells, or PBMCs; the material itself was cDNA or gDNA.

Methods used by the authors: Amplifying reference gene primers gave estimates of nucleated cell counts. Clones were sequenced by immunoSEQ multiplex PCR, and TCRdb holds only the in-frame ones, with some missing. V, J and clone size are those of that table, while D and trimming were read from the DNA. The sample contains approximately 140,000 clones, 80% to 90% of which appear only once. Sequencing was carried out using peripheral blood. The TCR originated in a man aged 60-69 years with active or convalescent COVID-19.

CDR3 sequence (DNA): TGTGCCAGCAGCTCAACAGGGGGCGAGAACTATGGCTACACCTTC. This encodes CASSSTGGENYGYTF. The chain is built from TRBV7-8 and TRBJ1-2; 9 bases align to TRBD1. This CDR3 contains 15 residues. Trimming took 4 bases from V and 2 from J; bases not matched to a gene: 5. Germline CDR1 and CDR2: SGHVS and FQNEAQ. Full variable domain (rest looked up from reference TRBV7-8 and TRBJ1-2): GAGVSQSPRYKVAKRGQDVALRCDPISGHVSLFWYQQALGQGPEFLTYFQNEAQLDKSGLPSDRFFAERPEGSVSTLKIQRTQQEDSAVYLCASSSTGGENYGYTFGSGTRLTVV.